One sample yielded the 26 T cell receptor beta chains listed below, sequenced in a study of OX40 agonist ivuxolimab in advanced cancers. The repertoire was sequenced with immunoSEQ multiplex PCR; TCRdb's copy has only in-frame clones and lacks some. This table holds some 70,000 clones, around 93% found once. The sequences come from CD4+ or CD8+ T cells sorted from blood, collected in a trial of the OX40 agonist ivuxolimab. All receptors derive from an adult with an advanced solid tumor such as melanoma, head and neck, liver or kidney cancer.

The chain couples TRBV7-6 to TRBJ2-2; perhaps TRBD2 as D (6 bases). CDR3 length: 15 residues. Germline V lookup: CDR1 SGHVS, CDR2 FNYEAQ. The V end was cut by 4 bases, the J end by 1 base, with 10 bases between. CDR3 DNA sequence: TGTGCCAGCAGCTGGGACTTGGGGAACACCGGGGAGCTGTTTTTT. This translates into CASSWDLGNTGELFF.

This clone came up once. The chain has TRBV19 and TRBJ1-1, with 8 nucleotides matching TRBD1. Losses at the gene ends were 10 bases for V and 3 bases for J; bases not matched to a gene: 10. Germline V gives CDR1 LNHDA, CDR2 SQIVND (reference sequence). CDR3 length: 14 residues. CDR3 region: CATKNRGEDTEAFF. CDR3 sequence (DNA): TGTGCCACCAAAAACAGGGGGGAAGACACTGAAGCTTTCTTT.

For the CDR3, the DNA is TGTGCCAGCAGCTTAGGGGCTAGCACAGATACGCAGTATTTT. Its translation is CASSLGASTDTQYF. V usage is TRBV7-9 and J usage is TRBJ2-3; D is ambiguous. The CDR3 extends over 14 amino acids. V was cut by 1 base and J by 0 bases, with 5 bases left in between. Germline values: CDR1 SEHNR, CDR2 FQNEAQ (reference sequence).

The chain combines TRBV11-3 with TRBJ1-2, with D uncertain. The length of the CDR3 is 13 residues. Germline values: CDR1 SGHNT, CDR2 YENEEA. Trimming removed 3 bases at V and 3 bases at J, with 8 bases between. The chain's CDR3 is CASSLNEDYGYTF. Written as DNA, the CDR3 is TGTGCCAGCAGCTTGAATGAGGACTATGGCTACACCTTC.

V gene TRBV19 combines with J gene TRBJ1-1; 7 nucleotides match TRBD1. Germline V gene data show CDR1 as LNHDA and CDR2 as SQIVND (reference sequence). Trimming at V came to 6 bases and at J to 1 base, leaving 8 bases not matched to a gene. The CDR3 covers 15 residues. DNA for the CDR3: TGTGCCAGTAGCCAGACAGGGATTGGGAACACTGAAGCTTTCTTT. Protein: CASSQTGIGNTEAFF.

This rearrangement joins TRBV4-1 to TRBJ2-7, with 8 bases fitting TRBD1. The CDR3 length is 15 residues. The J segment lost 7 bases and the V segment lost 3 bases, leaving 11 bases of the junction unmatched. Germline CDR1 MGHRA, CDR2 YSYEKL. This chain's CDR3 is CASSQVNQGAREQYF. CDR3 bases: TGCGCCAGCAGCCAGGTGAACCAGGGGGCTCGGGAGCAGTACTTC.

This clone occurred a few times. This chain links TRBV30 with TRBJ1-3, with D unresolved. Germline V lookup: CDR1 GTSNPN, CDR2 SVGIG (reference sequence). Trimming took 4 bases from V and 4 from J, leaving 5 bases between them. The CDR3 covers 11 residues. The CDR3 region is CAWNQGNTIYF. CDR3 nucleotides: TGTGCCTGGAATCAGGGAAACACCATATATTTT.

This CDR3 reads CASTWDRAYYGYTF. In DNA form, the CDR3 reads TGTGCCAGCACCTGGGACCGCGCTTACTATGGCTACACCTTC. The chain recombines TRBV6-4 with TRBJ1-2, with D possibly matching TRBD1 (5 bases). This CDR3 has 14 residues. CDR1 and CDR2 (germline): MRHNA, SNTAGT. V was shortened by 7 bases and J by 3 bases, with 15 bases between the two germline ends.

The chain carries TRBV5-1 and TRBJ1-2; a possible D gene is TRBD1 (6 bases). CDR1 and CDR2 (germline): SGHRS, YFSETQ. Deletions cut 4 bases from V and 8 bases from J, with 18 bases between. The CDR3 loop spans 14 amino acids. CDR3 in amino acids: CASSQANRELGYTF. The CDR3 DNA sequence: TGCGCCAGCAGCCAAGCAAACAGGGAATTAGGCTACACCTTC.

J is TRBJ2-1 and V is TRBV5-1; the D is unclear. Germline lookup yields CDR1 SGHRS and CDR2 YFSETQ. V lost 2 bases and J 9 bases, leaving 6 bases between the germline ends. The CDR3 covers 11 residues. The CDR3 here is CASSLRSEQFF. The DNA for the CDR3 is TGCGCCAGCAGCTTACGTAGTGAGCAGTTCTTC. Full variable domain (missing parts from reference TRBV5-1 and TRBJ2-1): KAGVTQTPRYLIKTRGQQVTLSCSPISGHRSVSWYQQTPGQGLQFLFEYFSETQRNKGNFPGRFSGRQFSNSRSEMNVSTLELGDSALYLCASSLRSEQFFGPGTRLTVL.

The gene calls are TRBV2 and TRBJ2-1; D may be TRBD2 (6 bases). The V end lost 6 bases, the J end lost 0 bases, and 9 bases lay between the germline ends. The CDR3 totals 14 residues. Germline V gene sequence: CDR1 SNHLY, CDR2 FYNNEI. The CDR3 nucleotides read TGTGCCAGCAGAGCCGGGAGCTCCTACAATGAGCAGTTCTTC. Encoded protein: CASRAGSSYNEQFF.

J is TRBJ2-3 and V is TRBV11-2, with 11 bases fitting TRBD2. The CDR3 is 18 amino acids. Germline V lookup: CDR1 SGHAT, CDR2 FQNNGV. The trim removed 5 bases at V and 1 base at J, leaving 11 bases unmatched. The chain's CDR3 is CASSLRLTSGGGTDTQYF. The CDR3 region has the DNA TGTGCCAGCAGCCTCCGATTAACTAGCGGGGGTGGCACAGATACGCAGTATTTT.

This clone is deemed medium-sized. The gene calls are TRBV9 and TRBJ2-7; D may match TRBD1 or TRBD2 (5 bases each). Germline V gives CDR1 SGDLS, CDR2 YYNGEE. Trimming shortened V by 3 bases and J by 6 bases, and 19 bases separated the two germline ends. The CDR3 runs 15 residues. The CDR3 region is CASSGGTAAGVEQYF. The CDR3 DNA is TGTGCCAGCAGCGGGGGGACCGCGGCGGGCGTCGAGCAGTACTTC.

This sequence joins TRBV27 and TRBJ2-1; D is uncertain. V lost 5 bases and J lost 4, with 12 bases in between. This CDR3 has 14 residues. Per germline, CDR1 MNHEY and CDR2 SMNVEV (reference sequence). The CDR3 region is CASSKRSEYNEQFF. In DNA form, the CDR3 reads TGTGCCAGCAGTAAGCGAAGCGAATACAATGAGCAGTTCTTC.

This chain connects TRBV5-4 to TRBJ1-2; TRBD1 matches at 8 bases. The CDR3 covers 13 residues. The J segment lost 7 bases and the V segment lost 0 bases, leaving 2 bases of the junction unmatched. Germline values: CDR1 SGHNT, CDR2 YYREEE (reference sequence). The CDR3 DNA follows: TGTGCCAGCAGCTTGGCAGGGGGCAGTGGCTACACCTTC. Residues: CASSLAGGSGYTF.

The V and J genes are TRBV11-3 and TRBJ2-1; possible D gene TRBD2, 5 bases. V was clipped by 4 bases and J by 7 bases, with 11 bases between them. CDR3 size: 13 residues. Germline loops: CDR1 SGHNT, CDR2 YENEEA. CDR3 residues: CASSSSKRNEQFF. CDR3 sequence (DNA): TGTGCCAGCAGCTCCTCGAAGCGGAATGAGCAGTTCTTC.

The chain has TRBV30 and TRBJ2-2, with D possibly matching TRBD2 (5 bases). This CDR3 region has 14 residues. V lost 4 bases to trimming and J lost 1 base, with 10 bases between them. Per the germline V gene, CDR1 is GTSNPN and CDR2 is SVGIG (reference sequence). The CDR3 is CAWNPGLNTGELFF. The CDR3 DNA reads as TGTGCCTGGAATCCGGGGTTGAACACCGGGGAGCTGTTTTTT.

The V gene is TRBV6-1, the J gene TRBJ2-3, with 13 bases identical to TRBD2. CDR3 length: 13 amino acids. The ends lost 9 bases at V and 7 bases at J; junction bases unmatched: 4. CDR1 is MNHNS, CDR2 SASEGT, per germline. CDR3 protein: CASRLAGGNTQYF. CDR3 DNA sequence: TGTGCCAGTAGACTAGCGGGGGGAAATACGCAGTATTTT.

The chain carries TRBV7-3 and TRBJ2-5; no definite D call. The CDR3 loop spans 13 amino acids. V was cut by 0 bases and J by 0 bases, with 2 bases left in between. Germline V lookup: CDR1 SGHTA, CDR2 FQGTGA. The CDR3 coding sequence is TGTGCCAGCAGCTTAACTCACCAAGAGACCCAGTACTTC. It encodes CASSLTHQETQYF.

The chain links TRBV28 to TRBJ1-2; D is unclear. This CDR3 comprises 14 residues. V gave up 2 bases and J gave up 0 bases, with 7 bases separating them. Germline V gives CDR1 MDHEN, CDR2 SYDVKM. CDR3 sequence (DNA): TGTGCCAGCAGTTTACAGCGAGCTAACTATGGCTACACCTTC. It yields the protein CASSLQRANYGYTF.

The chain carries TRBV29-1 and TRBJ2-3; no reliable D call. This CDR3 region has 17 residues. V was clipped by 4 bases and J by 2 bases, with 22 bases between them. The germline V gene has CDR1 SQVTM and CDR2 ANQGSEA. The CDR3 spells CSVVGSQLTKYTDTQYF. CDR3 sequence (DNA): TGCAGCGTTGTGGGTAGCCAACTAACAAAGTACACAGATACGCAGTATTTT.

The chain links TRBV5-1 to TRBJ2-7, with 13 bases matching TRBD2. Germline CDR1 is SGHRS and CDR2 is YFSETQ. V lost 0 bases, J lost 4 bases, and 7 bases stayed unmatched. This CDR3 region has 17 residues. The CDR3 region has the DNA TGCGCCAGCAGCTTGGGCGGACTAGCGGGAGCTTCATACGAGCAGTACTTC. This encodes CASSLGGLAGASYEQYF. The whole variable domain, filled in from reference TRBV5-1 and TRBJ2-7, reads KAGVTQTPRYLIKTRGQQVTLSCSPISGHRSVSWYQQTPGQGLQFLFEYFSETQRNKGNFPGRFSGRQFSNSRSEMNVSTLELGDSALYLCASSLGGLAGASYEQYFGPGTRLTVT.

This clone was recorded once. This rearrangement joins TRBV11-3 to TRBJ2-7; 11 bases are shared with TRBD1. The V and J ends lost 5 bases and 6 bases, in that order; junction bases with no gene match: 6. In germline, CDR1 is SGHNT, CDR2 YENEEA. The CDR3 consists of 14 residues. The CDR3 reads CASSTRTGGVEQYF. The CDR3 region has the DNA TGTGCCAGCAGCACCCGGACAGGGGGCGTCGAGCAGTACTTC.

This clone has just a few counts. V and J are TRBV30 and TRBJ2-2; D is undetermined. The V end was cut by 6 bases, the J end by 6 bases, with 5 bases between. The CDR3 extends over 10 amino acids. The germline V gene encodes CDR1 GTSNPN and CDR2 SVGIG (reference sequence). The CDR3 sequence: CACQAGELFF. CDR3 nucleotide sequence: TGTGCCTGCCAAGCCGGGGAGCTGTTTTTT.

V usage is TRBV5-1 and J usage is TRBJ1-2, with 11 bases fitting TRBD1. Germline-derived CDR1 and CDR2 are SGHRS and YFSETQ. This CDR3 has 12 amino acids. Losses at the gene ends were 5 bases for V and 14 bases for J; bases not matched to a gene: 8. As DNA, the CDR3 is TGCGCCAGCAGTGGACAGGGGGCCCTTCTAACCTTC. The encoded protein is CASSGQGALLTF.

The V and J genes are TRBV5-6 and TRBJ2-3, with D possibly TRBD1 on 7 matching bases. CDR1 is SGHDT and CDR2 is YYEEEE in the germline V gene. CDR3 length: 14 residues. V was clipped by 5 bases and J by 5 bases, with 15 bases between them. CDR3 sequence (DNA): TGTGCCAGCAGGGAAACCCAGGGGGGAGATACGCAGTATTTT. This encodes CASRETQGGDTQYF.